The table lists the clone carrying this T cell receptor (beta chain) with many counts. Germline V gene lookup returns CDR1 DFQATT and CDR2 SNEGSKA (reference sequence). J was trimmed by 16 bases and V by 6 bases; bases with no gene match: 11. The CDR3 runs to 11 residues. This record belongs to a study of regulatory T cells in long-lasting Graves disease. Time point given: newly diagnosed GD, antithyroid drugs for less than 3 months. Researchers made the TCR library from RNA that was extracted from PBMCs. Arm-PCR of CDR3 regions with iRepertoire HTBI primers generated TCR beta libraries. MiXCR, applied by TCRdb to the multiplex PCR reads, yields one record per CDR3 protein. Of 350,000 to 500,000 distinct CDR3 sequences listed, approximately 16% are singletons. These records were also assigned to another study, of T cells in Graves' hyperthyroidism and ophthalmopathy.

Sequenced material: peripheral blood mononuclear cells (PBMCs), taken at new diagnosis, from a patient treated with antithyroid drugs. The source is a young woman with Graves disease. The chain links TRBV20-1 to TRBJ2-1; 8 bases align to TRBD2. The CDR3 nucleotides read TGCAGTGCAGGGTTAGCGGGATGGCAATTCTTC. It translates to CSAGLAGWQFF.